A selection of T cell receptor beta chains follows, all from one sample in a study of OX40 agonist ivuxolimab in advanced cancers. Here immunoSEQ multiplex PCR was the method, and the copy in TCRdb shows in-frame clones only, minus some. This table has about 86,000 clones, around 88% appearing once. The sequencing used CD4+ or CD8+ T cells sorted from blood, collected in a trial of the OX40 agonist ivuxolimab. The receptors derive from an adult with an advanced solid tumor such as melanoma, head and neck, liver or kidney cancer. The CDR3 runs from the conserved cysteine through the conserved F or W. D genes are given only for firm matches. Expanded clones get a size class; other rows say once, few or many, or leave the size out.

size: .; J: TRBJ1-5; V: TRBV7-3; D: .; DNA: TGTGCCACCTCCGACGGACCCAATCAGCCCCAGCATTTT; CDR3: CATSDGPNQPQHF
size: .; J: TRBJ2-3; V: TRBV27; D: .; DNA: TGTGCCAGCAGTTTGGGCGGGGGCTTCACAGATACGCAGTATTTT; CDR3: CASSLGGGFTDTQYF
size: once; J: TRBJ2-5; V: TRBV10-3; D: .; DNA: TGTGCCACGACGGCGGCGGGCGCCCAAGAGACCCAGTACTTC; CDR3: CATTAAGAQETQYF
size: .; J: TRBJ2-7; V: TRBV5-1; D: TRBD1; DNA: TGCGCCAGCAGTGTCGAACAGGGGTTAGGTGACGAGCAGTACTTC; CDR3: CASSVEQGLGDEQYF
size: .; J: TRBJ2-7; V: TRBV15; D: TRBD2; DNA: TGTGCCACCAGCAGACCGACCGGGGGGGGGCAAGAGCAGTACTTC; CDR3: CATSRPTGGGQEQYF
size: .; J: TRBJ2-4; V: TRBV19; D: TRBD2; DNA: TGTGCCAGTAGTCGGACTAGCGGGAGGGCCATGGGGGCCAAAAACATTCAGTACTTC; CDR3: CASSRTSGRAMGAKNIQYF
size: .; J: TRBJ1-3; V: TRBV29-1; D: .; DNA: TGCAGCGTTGAAGTGACAGCTGGAAACACCATATATTTT; CDR3: CSVEVTAGNTIYF
size: .; J: TRBJ2-3; V: TRBV9; D: .; DNA: TGTGCCAGCACCCAACCGGGGGTGGATACGCAGTATTTT; CDR3: CASTQPGVDTQYF
size: few; J: TRBJ2-6; V: TRBV28; D: .; DNA: TGTGCCAGCAGTTTAGGCACCCGACGCTCTGGGGCCAACGTCCTGACTTTC; CDR3: CASSLGTRRSGANVLTF
size: .; J: TRBJ1-6; V: TRBV2; D: TRBD1; DNA: TGTGCCAGCCTTCCCCGACAGGGAACCTATTCACCCCTCCACTTT; CDR3: CASLPRQGTYSPLHF
size: .; J: TRBJ2-3; V: TRBV6-5; D: TRBD2; DNA: TGTGCCAGCAGTTACTCAACGGGGGGGCATGTTACGCAGTATTTT; CDR3: CASSYSTGGHVTQYF
size: .; J: TRBJ2-5; V: TRBV25-1; D: .; DNA: TGTGCCAGCAGTGACTCCCGGACTGGATTTAGTAGGGAGACCCAGTACTTC; CDR3: CASSDSRTGFSRETQYF
size: .; J: TRBJ2-5; V: TRBV6-5; D: .; DNA: TGTGCCACCCTAGGGTCCCCCCAAGAGACCCAGTACTTC; CDR3: CATLGSPQETQYF
size: .; J: TRBJ1-2; V: TRBV28; D: .; DNA: TGTGCCAGCAATATAGGGGGCTATGGCTACACCTTC; CDR3: CASNIGGYGYTF
size: .; J: TRBJ2-1; V: TRBV2; D: TRBD1; DNA: TGTGCCAGCAGTACCTACAGGGGGAATGAGCAGTTCTTC; CDR3: CASSTYRGNEQFF
size: .; J: TRBJ2-1; V: TRBV4-3; D: .; DNA: TGCGCCAGCACCTCCCAAGTCGTTGCCGCCTACAATGAGCAGTTCTTC; CDR3: CASTSQVVAAYNEQFF
size: .; J: TRBJ2-3; V: TRBV27; D: .; DNA: TGTGCCAGCAGATTAGGGACCGACTCTAGCACAGATACGCAGTATTTT; CDR3: CASRLGTDSSTDTQYF
size: few; J: TRBJ1-1; V: TRBV4-1; D: TRBD1; DNA: TGCGCCAGCAGCCCCCAACAGGGGGCCAACACTGAAGCTTTCTTT; CDR3: CASSPQQGANTEAFF
size: once; J: TRBJ1-1; V: TRBV7-3; D: .; DNA: TGTGCCAGCAGACAAGGGGTTTCGAACACTGAAGCTTTCTTT; CDR3: CASRQGVSNTEAFF
size: .; J: TRBJ2-5; V: TRBV6-5; D: .; DNA: TGTGCCAGCAGTTACGCTGGGAGAGAGACCCAGTACTTC; CDR3: CASSYAGRETQYF
size: once; J: TRBJ1-4; V: TRBV9; D: .; DNA: TGTGCCAGCAGCGTCGCGGGGGCGGGTGAAAAACTGTTTTTT; CDR3: CASSVAGAGEKLFF
size: .; J: TRBJ1-2; V: TRBV7-9; D: TRBD1; DNA: TGTGCCAGCAGCCCGGACAGGAGCTATGGCTACACCTTC; CDR3: CASSPDRSYGYTF
size: .; J: TRBJ1-2; V: TRBV5-6; D: TRBD1; DNA: TGTGCCAGCAGCTCCTCCGGGACAGGGGGCTGGGAGGGCTACACCTTC; CDR3: CASSSSGTGGWEGYTF
size: .; J: TRBJ2-5; V: TRBV7-3; D: .; DNA: TGTGCCAGCAGCTCCGCCGGTGAGCTACAAGAGACCCAGTACTTC; CDR3: CASSSAGELQETQYF
size: .; J: TRBJ2-5; V: TRBV9; D: TRBD2; DNA: TGTGCCAGCAGCGTAAAGATGGGGACTATGGGAGAGACCCAGTACTTC; CDR3: CASSVKMGTMGETQYF
size: once; J: TRBJ2-5; V: TRBV30; D: TRBD1; DNA: TGTGCCTGGAGTGCCCGAGGGGGCACAGAGACCCAGTACTTC; CDR3: CAWSARGGTETQYF
size: .; J: TRBJ2-3; V: TRBV29-1; D: TRBD2; DNA: TGCAGCGTGAGGACTAGCGGGGCCAGCACAGATACGCAGTATTTT; CDR3: CSVRTSGASTDTQYF
size: .; J: TRBJ2-7; V: TRBV29-1; D: .; DNA: TGCAGCGTCACAGGGTATGACGAGCAGTACTTC; CDR3: CSVTGYDEQYF
size: .; J: TRBJ2-5; V: TRBV28; D: .; DNA: TGTGCCAGCAGTCTCACAGGGTCGCAGACCCAGTACTTC; CDR3: CASSLTGSQTQYF
size: few; J: TRBJ1-2; V: TRBV30; D: .; DNA: TGTGCCTGGAGTTCGTGGAGCTCGGGCTATGGCTACACCTTC; CDR3: CAWSSWSSGYGYTF
size: .; J: TRBJ1-2; V: TRBV7-9; D: .; DNA: TGTGCCAGCAGCATACCCAATGGAGGGGGGTCTTATGGCTACACCTTC; CDR3: CASSIPNGGGSYGYTF
size: .; J: TRBJ2-7; V: TRBV30; D: TRBD2; DNA: TGTGCCGGTACCCTAGCGGGGGGCTCCTACGAGCAGTACTTC; CDR3: CAGTLAGGSYEQYF
size: .; J: TRBJ2-5; V: TRBV9; D: TRBD2; DNA: TGTGCCAGCAGCGGACTAGCGGCTTCGTACCAAGAGACCCAGTACTTC; CDR3: CASSGLAASYQETQYF
size: .; J: TRBJ2-5; V: TRBV4-2; D: .; DNA: TGTGCCAGCAGCCAGCCAGGACAAGAGACCCAGTACTTC; CDR3: CASSQPGQETQYF
size: .; J: TRBJ1-1; V: TRBV7-9; D: .; DNA: TGTGCCAGCAGCAATCCCAGGACGGCAGGCAGCGGCACTGAAGCTTTCTTT; CDR3: CASSNPRTAGSGTEAFF
size: few; J: TRBJ2-3; V: TRBV7-3; D: .; DNA: TGTGCCAGCAGCTTAATCGCTGGCACAGATACGCAGTATTTT; CDR3: CASSLIAGTDTQYF
size: .; J: TRBJ2-2; V: TRBV27; D: .; DNA: TGTGCCAGCAGTTTACTTCCAGCTCAAGGGACCGGGGAGCTGTTTTTT; CDR3: CASSLLPAQGTGELFF
size: .; J: TRBJ1-1; V: TRBV5-5; D: .; DNA: TGTGCCAGCAGCCCAGGAGGGGTAGTACAGACTGAAGCTTTCTTT; CDR3: CASSPGGVVQTEAFF
size: .; J: TRBJ2-1; V: TRBV4-3; D: TRBD2; DNA: TGCGCCAGCAGCCCTAATAGCGGGGGGCACTACAATGAGCAGTTCTTC; CDR3: CASSPNSGGHYNEQFF
size: once; J: TRBJ2-5; V: TRBV5-1; D: .; DNA: TGCGCCAGCAGCCCCTACGCAAACCAAGAGACCCAGTACTTC; CDR3: CASSPYANQETQYF
size: .; J: TRBJ1-2; V: TRBV30; D: .; DNA: TGTGCCTGGGAAATCGGGGGCCATGGCTACACCTTC; CDR3: CAWEIGGHGYTF
size: .; J: TRBJ2-7; V: TRBV27; D: TRBD1; DNA: TGTGCCAGCAGTAAACATCACAGGGGGCTCTACGAGCAGTACTTC; CDR3: CASSKHHRGLYEQYF